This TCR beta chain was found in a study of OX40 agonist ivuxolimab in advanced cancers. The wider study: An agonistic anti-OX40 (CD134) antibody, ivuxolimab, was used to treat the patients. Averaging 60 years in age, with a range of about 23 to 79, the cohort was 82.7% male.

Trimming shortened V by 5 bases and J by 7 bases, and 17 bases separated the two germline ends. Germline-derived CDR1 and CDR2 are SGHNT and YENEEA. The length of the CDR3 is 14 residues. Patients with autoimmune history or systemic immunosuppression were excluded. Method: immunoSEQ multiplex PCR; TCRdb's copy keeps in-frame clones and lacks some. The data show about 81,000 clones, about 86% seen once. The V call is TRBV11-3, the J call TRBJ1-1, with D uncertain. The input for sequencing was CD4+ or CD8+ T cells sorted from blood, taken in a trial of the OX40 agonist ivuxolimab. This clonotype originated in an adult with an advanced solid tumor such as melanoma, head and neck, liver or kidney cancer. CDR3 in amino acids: CASSPQGNRVEAFF. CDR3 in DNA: TGTGCCAGCAGCCCCCAAGGGAACCGCGTTGAAGCTTTCTTT.